This T cell receptor (beta chain) was observed in a study of response to subunit inactivated influenza vaccine. This clonotype appeared a few times. TCRdb redid the calling of the RT-PCR reads with MiXCR, one entry per CDR3 protein. The repertoire holds approximately 500,000 distinct CDR3 sequences, with approximately 20% as singletons. Trimming at V came to 4 bases and at J to 7 bases, leaving 6 bases not matched to a gene. The germline CDR1 and CDR2 sequences are SGHDT and YYEEEE. This CDR3 has 16 amino acids. This sample also appeared in a second study, on T cells expressing NK-cell markers. According to that study: Synthesis of TCR beta cDNA relied on 5'RACE template switching carrying UMIs. It was sorted CD3+CD56-NKG2C+, CD3+CD56+NKG2C- and CD3+CD56+NKG2C+ T cells that provided the TCR beta repertoires. A range of roughly 1.0-8% of CD8+ T cells consisted of dominant NKG2C+ clonotypes in several donors.

Sequencing used CD4+ T cells sorted from PBMCs, obtained less than 13 days after vaccination. This rearrangement joins TRBV5-6 to TRBJ2-1; 15 bases agree with TRBD2. The clonotype originates from a man in his forties or fifties who received an inactivated influenza vaccine. As DNA, the CDR3 is TGTGCCAGCAGCCCATCCGGGACTAGCGGGAGGAATGAGCAGTTCTTC. Protein product: CASSPSGTSGRNEQFF.